Shown below are 29 T cell receptor beta chains from a single sample sequenced in a study of blood T cell repertoires in COVID-19. Data came from immunoSEQ multiplex PCR; TCRdb stores just in-frame clones and leaves some out. Among a few hundred thousand clones, more than 75% were seen once, and the ten largest hold approximately 10%. Sequenced sample: PBMCs or T cells enriched from blood (not recorded which). The source of these receptors is a woman in her forties or fifties who had recovered from COVID-19.

The V call is TRBV28, the J call TRBJ1-1; D unresolved. The CDR3 runs 12 residues. The V gene's germline CDR1 is MDHEN and CDR2 SYDVKM. V was pared by 6 bases and J by 7 bases, with 12 bases between. CDR3 sequence reads: CASRSARVEAFF. For the CDR3, the DNA is TGTGCCAGCAGATCCGCTCGAGTTGAAGCTTTCTTT.

The V gene is TRBV6-5, the J gene TRBJ1-6; D not certain. This CDR3 region has 14 residues. Trimming shortened V by 6 bases and J by 8 bases, and 14 bases separated the two germline ends. The germline V gene has CDR1 MNHEY and CDR2 SVGAGI. The CDR3 nucleotides read TGTGCCAGCAGCAAACGAAACTTAGATTCACCCCTCCACTTT. The encoded protein is CASSKRNLDSPLHF.

The rearrangement uses TRBV5-4 and TRBJ1-4, with 9 positions matching TRBD1. Germline V CDR1 and CDR2: SGHNT, YYREEE (reference sequence). V was clipped by 7 bases and J by 0 bases; unmatched bases: 4. This CDR3 has 15 residues. The CDR3 is CASGRTGATNEKLFF. CDR3 DNA: TGTGCCAGCGGACGGACAGGGGCAACTAATGAAAAACTGTTTTTT.

The rearrangement links TRBV6-1 to TRBJ2-7; a weak D match, TRBD1 (6 bases). This CDR3 has 13 residues. V lost 2 bases and J lost 7, with 12 bases in between. Germline V gene data show CDR1 as MNHNS and CDR2 as SASEGT. For the CDR3, the DNA is TGTGCCAGCAGTGAACAGGGGATATTTGAGCAGTACTTC. Its protein product is CASSEQGIFEQYF.

V is TRBV4-1 and J is TRBJ2-7; no clear D. Germline loops: CDR1 MGHRA, CDR2 YSYEKL. V was trimmed by 2 bases and J by 0 bases, leaving 11 bases between them. CDR3 length: 15 amino acids. The CDR3 bases are TGCGCCAGCAGCCAAAACTCAGGCAGCTCCTACGAGCAGTACTTC. Its protein is CASSQNSGSSYEQYF.

Points on this clone: Distinct nucleotide sequences in the sample also encode this CDR3. The chain links TRBV19 to TRBJ1-5; D not certain. V shed 2 bases and J shed 2 bases, with 4 bases lying between them. This CDR3 region has 13 residues. Germline loops: CDR1 LNHDA, CDR2 SQIVND (reference sequence). The CDR3 bases are TGTGCCAGTAGTATAAGCGGCAATCAGCCCCAGCATTTT. Protein product: CASSISGNQPQHF.

The chain recombines TRBV6-1 with TRBJ1-1; no definite D call. The germline V and J ends were trimmed by 3 bases and 4 bases, with 9 bases remaining between them. Germline CDR1 MNHNS, CDR2 SASEGT. This CDR3 has 13 amino acids. In DNA form, the CDR3 reads TGTGCCAGCAGTGAGGCTTCGGGCACTGAAGCTTTCTTT. Translating it yields CASSEASGTEAFF.

This clone was picked up one time. This chain connects TRBV20-1 to TRBJ1-1, with no clear D. This CDR3 is 11 amino acids long. Looked up from germline, CDR1 is DFQATT and CDR2 is SNEGSKA (reference sequence). The germline V and J ends were trimmed by 4 bases and 4 bases, with 7 bases remaining between them. CDR3 region: CSAKIVTEAFF. In DNA, the CDR3 is TGCAGTGCTAAAATAGTCACTGAAGCTTTCTTT.

The gene calls are TRBV5-6 and TRBJ2-5; the D gene is possibly TRBD1 (6 bases). The CDR3 sequence is 13 residues long. The ends were cut back, 5 bases at V and 9 bases at J, with 17 bases in the middle. From germline, CDR1 is SGHDT and CDR2 YYEEEE. CDR3 in DNA: TGTGCCAGCAGTGGGGCAGAGGGGGTGCCCCAGTACTTC. Translation gives CASSGAEGVPQYF.

The V call is TRBV28, the J call TRBJ2-1; no firm D call. Germline CDR1 reads MDHEN; CDR2 reads SYDVKM. The V end lost 3 bases, the J end lost 0 bases, and 12 bases lay between the germline ends. CDR3 size: 16 residues. DNA for the CDR3: TGTGCCAGCAGTTTCGTGGCGGAAAGCTCCTACAATGAGCAGTTCTTC. It yields the protein CASSFVAESSYNEQFF.

This clone was recorded once. V usage is TRBV3-1 (or the pseudogene TRBV3-2) and J usage is TRBJ2-1, with D uncertain. Germline values: CDR1 LGHDT, CDR2 YNNKEL (reference sequence). This CDR3 is built from 12 residues. Deletions cut 1 base from V and 6 bases from J, with 4 bases between. CDR3 sequence: CASSQASNEQFF. CDR3 DNA sequence: TGTGCCAGCAGCCAAGCCAGCAATGAGCAGTTCTTC.

The genes are TRBV7-9 and TRBJ1-1; 8 nucleotides line up with TRBD1. V lost 5 bases and J lost 1; bases outside the gene matches: 6. Germline lookup yields CDR1 SEHNR and CDR2 FQNEAQ (reference sequence). This CDR3 has 15 residues. CDR3 in amino acids: CASSLRQGSNTEAFF. The CDR3 bases are TGTGCCAGCAGCCTCCGACAGGGGTCGAACACTGAAGCTTTCTTT.

The gene calls are TRBV2 and TRBJ1-5; the D is unclear. V lost 3 bases and J 4 bases, leaving 10 bases between the germline ends. Germline CDR1 reads SNHLY; CDR2 reads FYNNEI. This CDR3 is built from 14 residues. The CDR3 loop is CASSEGRGNQPQHF. CDR3 bases: TGTGCCAGCAGTGAGGGTCGGGGTAATCAGCCCCAGCATTTT.

This clone was counted a few times. The rearrangement uses TRBV4-1 and TRBJ1-2; no reliable D call. CDR1 MGHRA and CDR2 YSYEKL come from the germline V gene. CDR3 length: 15 residues. The V and J ends lost 0 bases and 1 base respectively, with 9 bases between them. The CDR3 sequence is CASSQDTASNYGYTF. The CDR3 DNA reads TGCGCCAGCAGCCAAGACACCGCCAGTAACTATGGCTACACCTTC.

The chain employs TRBV4-1 and TRBJ2-4, with 7 bases lining up with TRBD2. CDR3 size: 17 residues. V was pared by 0 bases and J by 2 bases, with 7 bases of the junction left unmatched. In germline, CDR1 is MGHRA, CDR2 YSYEKL. CDR3 amino acids: CASSQDGAAGTKNIQYF. CDR3 nucleotide sequence: TGCGCCAGCAGCCAAGATGGAGCAGCGGGGACCAAAAACATTCAGTACTTC.

This chain joins TRBV28 and TRBJ1-5; D is undetermined. The CDR3 is 17 amino acids. V was clipped by 3 bases and J by 0 bases, with 15 bases between them. CDR1 and CDR2 (germline): MDHEN, SYDVKM. The CDR3 DNA reads TGTGCCAGCAGTTTTGGAGAGCCTGACTATAGCAATCAGCCCCAGCATTTT. This encodes CASSFGEPDYSNQPQHF.

Here the CDR3 DNA reads TGTGCCAGCAGGCGGGTCCGGCAGGCGTGGGGAGAGCAGTACTTC. This encodes CASRRVRQAWGEQYF. This sequence joins TRBV6-5 and TRBJ2-7, with D tentatively TRBD2 (5 bases). This CDR3 is 15 amino acids long. Germline V gives CDR1 MNHEY, CDR2 SVGAGI. Trimming cost V 6 bases and J 7 bases, with 22 bases left between them.

The chain employs TRBV3-1 (or the pseudogene TRBV3-2) and TRBJ1-2; 7 nucleotides align to TRBD1. The CDR3 covers 14 residues. The germline V gene encodes CDR1 LGHDT and CDR2 YNNKEL (reference sequence). V dropped 4 bases and J dropped 4; count of bases not matched to a gene: 6. The CDR3 nucleotides are TGTGCCAGCAGCCCCAGACAGGGTACCTATGGCTACACCTTC. Its translation is CASSPRQGTYGYTF.

This chain links TRBV19 with TRBJ1-5; 9 nucleotides align to TRBD1. J was trimmed by 1 base and V by 8 bases; bases with no gene match: 9. Germline loops: CDR1 LNHDA, CDR2 SQIVND (reference sequence). The length of the CDR3 is 16 residues. The CDR3 DNA reads as TGTGCCAGTCGGCTCCAGACAGGGGGGAGCAATCAGCCCCAGCATTTT. Its protein product is CASRLQTGGSNQPQHF.

The CDR3 bases are TGTGCCACCAGTGACCAGACTAGCGGGGTCTCCAATGAGCAGTTCTTC. Translation gives CATSDQTSGVSNEQFF. The genes are TRBV24-1 and TRBJ2-1; 11 positions agree with TRBD2. CDR1 and CDR2 from the germline V gene are KGHDR and SFDVKD. V was pared by 4 bases and J by 6 bases, with 7 bases of the junction left unmatched. The CDR3 has 16 amino acids.

The genes are TRBV11-2 and TRBJ2-1; D possibly corresponds to TRBD2 (6 bases). Trimming shortened V by 5 bases and J by 6 bases, and 11 bases separated the two germline ends. This CDR3 comprises 13 residues. Germline CDR1 reads SGHAT; CDR2 reads FQNNGV. The CDR3 nucleotides are TGTGCCAGCAGCCCCTGGGACTTCAATGAGCAGTTCTTC. It yields the protein CASSPWDFNEQFF.

The chain couples TRBV24-1 to TRBJ2-1, with TRBD2 as a possible D gene (5 bases). The CDR3 spans 13 residues. The germline V gene encodes CDR1 KGHDR and CDR2 SFDVKD. Trimming left V 11 bases short and J 0 bases short, with 10 bases between. The CDR3 here is CASSTTSYNEQFF. The CDR3 nucleotides read TGTGCCAGCTCGACTACCTCCTACAATGAGCAGTTCTTC.

This chain links TRBV27 with TRBJ2-7, with 7 bases that match TRBD1. CDR3 length: 15 residues. After removal of 4 bases from V and 2 bases from J, the junction contained 8 bases not matched to a gene. From germline, CDR1 is MNHEY and CDR2 SMNVEV (reference sequence). This CDR3 is CASSYLETGPYEQYF. The DNA for the CDR3 is TGTGCCAGCAGTTATTTGGAGACAGGGCCCTACGAGCAGTACTTC.

The chain joins TRBV7-8 to TRBJ2-7; TRBD1 agrees at 9 bases. J lost 2 bases, V lost 2 bases, and 4 bases had no gene match. This CDR3 has 15 residues. Looked up from germline, CDR1 is SGHVS and CDR2 is FQNEAQ. The CDR3 here is CASSLPGQGPYEQYF. The CDR3 DNA reads TGTGCCAGCAGCTTACCGGGACAGGGACCCTACGAGCAGTACTTC.

V gene TRBV7-9 combines with J gene TRBJ2-7, with 8 bases matching TRBD1. Germline V gene data show CDR1 as SEHNR and CDR2 as FQNEAQ (reference sequence). Trimming removed 5 bases from V and 2 bases from J; junction bases left unmatched: 5. The CDR3 totals 14 residues. The DNA for the CDR3 is TGTGCCAGCAGCCTCGACAGGGGTGCCTACGAGCAGTACTTC. Protein product: CASSLDRGAYEQYF.

Details on this clone: This CDR3 is also generated by other DNA sequences in the sample. The rearrangement joins TRBV28 to TRBJ1-4, with D hard to call. V lost 5 bases and J lost 0, with 10 bases in between. The CDR3 has 15 amino acids. The germline V gene has CDR1 MDHEN and CDR2 SYDVKM. CDR3 nucleotides: TGTGCCAGCAGTCCCCCGCGCGCAACTAATGAAAAACTGTTTTTT. Its translation: CASSPPRATNEKLFF.

The CDR3 loop is CASRWGENSPLHF. CDR3 bases: TGTGCCAGCAGGTGGGGGGAGAATTCACCCCTCCACTTT. The chain joins TRBV12-3 or TRBV12-4 to TRBJ1-6; TRBD1 might be the D (5 bases). V was cut by 6 bases and J by 7 bases, with 10 bases left in between. The CDR3 is made up of 13 amino acids.

The V gene is TRBV5-1, the J gene TRBJ2-7; 9 nucleotides agree with TRBD1. CDR1 and CDR2 (germline): SGHRS, YFSETQ. The V gene end was trimmed by 0 bases and the J gene end by 5 bases; junction bases not matched to a gene: 15. The CDR3 length is 18 residues. The CDR3 loop reads CASSLVLLSRTGAHEQYF. The CDR3 DNA is TGCGCCAGCAGCTTGGTTCTTCTGTCCAGGACAGGGGCCCACGAGCAGTACTTC. The complete variable domain, with remaining parts taken from reference TRBV5-1 and TRBJ2-7, reads KAGVTQTPRYLIKTRGQQVTLSCSPISGHRSVSWYQQTPGQGLQFLFEYFSETQRNKGNFPGRFSGRQFSNSRSEMNVSTLELGDSALYLCASSLVLLSRTGAHEQYFGPGTRLTVT.

The V and J genes are TRBV11-2 and TRBJ1-1; TRBD1 matches 8 bases. The CDR3 is 17 residues long. Germline CDR1 and CDR2: SGHAT and FQNNGV. With V trimmed by 0 bases and J by 0 bases, 6 bases remained unmatched. In DNA, the CDR3 is TGTGCCAGCAGCTTAGAGTATTCAGGGGGCTTGAACACTGAAGCTTTCTTT. Translation: CASSLEYSGGLNTEAFF.